Shown below are 29 T cell receptor beta chains from a single sample sequenced in a study of T-cell memory formation after mild COVID-19. From the 5' RACE reads, TCRdb called clonotypes with MiXCR, one entry per CDR3 protein. The table includes more than 150,000 distinct CDR3 sequences, around 10% detected once. The specimen sequenced was PBMCs or a T cell subset sorted from them (not recorded which). Receptor source: a man aged 18-30 years who had mild COVID-19 (a few samples of this study predate the infection). Cell type and time point are not known.

This clonotype was observed a few times. The chain carries TRBV5-1 and TRBJ1-6; D might be TRBD1 (5 bases). CDR3 length: 14 residues. V was trimmed by 4 bases and J by 10 bases, leaving 15 bases between them. CDR1 is SGHRS and CDR2 is YFSETQ in the germline V gene. The CDR3 spells CASSRGRSDSPLHF. The CDR3 nucleotides are TGCGCCAGCAGCCGGGGACGAAGCGACTCACCCCTCCACTTT.

V is TRBV20-1 and J is TRBJ2-3, with D tentatively TRBD1 (6 bases). The CDR3 spans 19 residues. CDR1 and CDR2 from the germline V gene are DFQATT and SNEGSKA (reference sequence). V gave up 1 base and J gave up 0 bases, with 23 bases separating them. The CDR3 DNA is TGCAGTGCTAGAGGAATGGGGGCTTTCAACCAGGGGAGCACAGATACGCAGTATTTT. Amino acid sequence: CSARGMGAFNQGSTDTQYF.

The chain carries TRBV3-1 and TRBJ2-6; D unresolved. Trimming pared 5 bases from V and 0 bases from J, leaving 11 bases between. The CDR3 loop spans 16 amino acids. Germline V gives CDR1 LGHDT, CDR2 YNNKEL (reference sequence). The CDR3: CASSSNRYSGANVLTF. DNA for the CDR3: TGTGCCAGCAGCTCGAATAGATACTCTGGGGCCAACGTCCTGACTTTC.

This clonotype was picked up a small number of times. This chain connects TRBV3-1 to TRBJ2-1; 12 bases agree with TRBD2. The V gene's germline CDR1 is LGHDT and CDR2 YNNKEL (reference sequence). J lost 8 bases, V lost 5 bases, and 7 bases had no gene match. The CDR3 totals 15 residues. The CDR3: CASSTRLAGVDEQFF. The CDR3 nucleotides are TGTGCCAGCAGCACCCGACTAGCGGGGGTGGATGAGCAGTTCTTC.

The V gene is TRBV20-1, the J gene TRBJ1-1; 7 nucleotides agree with TRBD1. CDR3 length equals 18 residues. The germline V gene encodes CDR1 DFQATT and CDR2 SNEGSKA (reference sequence). With 5 bases clipped from V and 3 bases from J, the junction kept 21 bases outside the gene matches. The CDR3, as DNA: TGCAGTGCTGGTGATATATTGGAGGGGGCGTACGGGGACACTGAAGCTTTCTTT. Its translation: CSAGDILEGAYGDTEAFF.

This clonotype was picked up a small number of times. The CDR3 loop is CASSPGTGVVYGYTF. In DNA, the CDR3 is TGTGCCAGCAGCCCCGGGACAGGGGTTGTCTATGGCTACACCTTC. V and J are TRBV7-8 and TRBJ1-2; 10 bases align to TRBD1. The length of the CDR3 is 15 residues. Germline V gene sequence: CDR1 SGHVS, CDR2 FQNEAQ. The V and J ends lost 5 bases and 4 bases, in that order; junction bases with no gene match: 7.

This clonotype was recorded a few times. V is TRBV4-3 and J is TRBJ1-5; tentative D call: TRBD1 (6 bases). The CDR3 loop spans 17 amino acids. Germline CDR1 LGHNA, CDR2 YSLEER. V was cut by 0 bases and J by 0 bases, with 12 bases left in between. The CDR3 nucleotides are TGCGCCAGCAGCCAAGATCTGGGGGCGAGTAGCAATCAGCCCCAGCATTTT. This translates into CASSQDLGASSNQPQHF.

This clonotype was detected only a few times. V gene TRBV4-1 combines with J gene TRBJ1-3; the D gene is possibly TRBD1 (5 bases). Germline CDR1 reads MGHRA; CDR2 reads YSYEKL. This CDR3 is built from 17 residues. V was shortened by 3 bases and J by 2 bases, with 17 bases between the two germline ends. CDR3 in DNA: TGCGCCAGCAGCCAGACCCCGGGACTGCCAACTGGAAACACCATATATTTT. It codes for CASSQTPGLPTGNTIYF.

The chain is built from TRBV12-3 or TRBV12-4 and TRBJ2-3; D is uncertain. This CDR3 comprises 12 residues. V was trimmed by 6 bases and J by 7 bases, leaving 11 bases between them. CDR3 sequence: CASSPLEYTQYF. The DNA of the CDR3 is TGTGCCAGCAGCCCCCTCGAGTATACGCAGTATTTT.

This clonotype occurred a few times. This chain uses TRBV12-3 or TRBV12-4 with TRBJ1-2; the D is unclear. CDR3 length: 13 amino acids. Trimming took off 3 bases at V and 5 bases at J, with 10 bases between the two ends. CDR3 in DNA: TGTGCCAGCAGTTTCCCCGATCCGTATGGCTACACCTTC. Its protein product is CASSFPDPYGYTF.

The sample holds many counts of this clonotype. The V gene is TRBV10-1, the J gene TRBJ2-2; TRBD2 might be the D (6 bases). V lost 4 bases and J 7 bases, leaving 13 bases between the germline ends. Germline V gives CDR1 WNHNN, CDR2 SYGVQD (reference sequence). This CDR3 region has 14 residues. CDR3 residues: CASSVAGRDGELFF. CDR3 in DNA: TGCGCCAGCAGTGTGGCAGGGCGGGACGGGGAGCTGTTTTTT.

This clonotype was counted a few times. The CDR3 DNA reads TGCAGTGCTAGAGCCAGGGATACGCAGTATTTT. The encoded protein is CSARARDTQYF. J is TRBJ2-3 and V is TRBV20-1; no firm D call. CDR1 is DFQATT and CDR2 is SNEGSKA in the germline V gene (reference sequence). The CDR3 is 11 amino acids. V was cut by 1 base and J by 6 bases, with 5 bases left in between.

This chain connects TRBV15 to TRBJ2-7, with D possibly TRBD1 on 5 matching bases. Germline V lookup: CDR1 LNHNV, CDR2 YYDKDF (reference sequence). Trimming left V 5 bases short and J 3 bases short, with 8 bases between. The CDR3 loop spans 12 amino acids. The CDR3 sequence: CATSPTGYEQYV. The CDR3 nucleotides are TGTGCCACCAGCCCAACAGGCTACGAGCAGTACGTC.

V usage is TRBV18 and J usage is TRBJ1-1; D not certain. V was pared by 3 bases and J by 0 bases, with 11 bases between. Per the germline V gene, CDR1 is KGHSH and CDR2 is LQKENI. The CDR3 is made up of 15 amino acids. As DNA, the CDR3 is TGTGCCAGCTCACCTATTACTTGGATGAACACTGAAGCTTTCTTT. Its protein product is CASSPITWMNTEAFF.

This clonotype came up many times. The V call is TRBV7-2, the J call TRBJ1-6; possible D gene TRBD1, 5 bases. The CDR3 has 12 amino acids. Trimming shortened V by 8 bases and J by 7 bases, and 9 bases separated the two germline ends. Germline values: CDR1 SGHTA, CDR2 FQGNSA. This CDR3 is CASREGNSPLHF. The CDR3 DNA sequence: TGTGCCAGCCGGGAGGGGAATTCACCCCTCCACTTT.

This clonotype has more than one count but fewer than ten. The gene calls are TRBV6-1 and TRBJ2-1; a weak D match, TRBD2 (7 bases). The V gene lost 0 bases and the J gene lost 8 bases, with 11 bases spanning the gap. Per germline, CDR1 MNHNS and CDR2 SASEGT. The length of the CDR3 is 14 residues. The chain's CDR3 is CASSEARGGYEQFF. The CDR3 region has the DNA TGTGCCAGCAGTGAAGCGAGGGGGGGCTATGAGCAGTTCTTC.

This clonotype was seen many times. The chain joins TRBV5-1 to TRBJ1-6, with 7 bases lining up with TRBD1. This CDR3 has 16 residues. CDR1 and CDR2 (germline): SGHRS, YFSETQ. V shed 2 bases, J shed 7 bases, and the junction held 9 bases outside the gene matches. The CDR3 nucleotides are TGCGCCAGCAGCTTCGGGCAGGGGGTGGGGAATTCACCCCTCCACTTT. Residues: CASSFGQGVGNSPLHF.

There are many counts of this clonotype. This chain uses TRBV11-2 with TRBJ2-5; D may be TRBD1 (5 bases). V lost 7 bases and J 9 bases, leaving 15 bases between the germline ends. The CDR3 contains 12 residues. In germline, CDR1 is SGHAT, CDR2 FQNNGV. The CDR3 nucleotides are TGTGCCAGCATTCAAGGGGCTGGGGCCCAGTACTTC. Translating gives CASIQGAGAQYF.

The chain links TRBV6-5 to TRBJ2-1; 15 bases are shared with TRBD2. The V gene's germline CDR1 is MNHEY and CDR2 SVGAGI. The CDR3 contains 17 residues. V lost 7 bases to trimming and J lost 8 bases; unmatched junction nucleotides: 12. The CDR3 loop is CASKFVGLAGGWDEQFF. In DNA, the CDR3 is TGTGCCAGCAAATTCGTGGGACTAGCGGGGGGCTGGGATGAGCAGTTCTTC.

This clonotype was picked up a small number of times. V usage is TRBV5-1 and J usage is TRBJ1-5, with TRBD1 matching 9 bases. V lost 4 bases to trimming and J lost 0 bases; unmatched junction nucleotides: 5. Germline V gene sequence: CDR1 SGHRS, CDR2 YFSETQ. This CDR3 contains 16 residues. The CDR3 spells CASSPGQGDSNQPQHF. CDR3 in DNA: TGCGCCAGCAGCCCGGGACAGGGAGATAGCAATCAGCCCCAGCATTTT.

This clonotype came up a few times. The chain combines TRBV2 with TRBJ1-1, with D unclear. The germline gives CDR1 SNHLY, CDR2 FYNNEI. There are 12 residues in the CDR3. The V gene lost 6 bases and the J gene lost 5 bases, with 10 bases spanning the gap. The CDR3 coding sequence is TGTGCCAGCAGGGCGGATGGGACTGAAGCTTTCTTT. It specifies CASRADGTEAFF.

This chain uses TRBV28 with TRBJ1-1; D is possibly TRBD1 (5 bases). The CDR3 loop spans 11 amino acids. CDR1 is MDHEN and CDR2 is SYDVKM in the germline V gene. V lost 5 bases and J lost 9, with 10 bases in between. CDR3 DNA: TGTGCCAGCAGTAACGCAGGGAAAGCTTTCTTT. Its translation: CASSNAGKAFF.

This clonotype was counted a few times. V is TRBV18 and J is TRBJ2-7; TRBD2 agrees at 7 bases. Losses at the gene ends were 2 bases for V and 0 bases for J; bases not matched to a gene: 1. The CDR3 consists of 14 residues. Per the germline V gene, CDR1 is KGHSH and CDR2 is LQKENI. CDR3 nucleotides: TGTGCCAGCTCACCATGGGAGGGCTCCTACGAGCAGTACGTC. It is translated as CASSPWEGSYEQYV.

This clonotype was counted a few times. The chain links TRBV4-3 to TRBJ2-5; weak D call: TRBD1 (5 bases). With 0 bases removed from V and 3 bases from J, the gap between germline ends came to 8 bases. This CDR3 contains 14 residues. Germline CDR1 reads LGHNA; CDR2 reads YSLEER. CDR3 coding DNA: TGCGCCAGCAGCCAAGATCGCAGGGAAGAGACCCAGTACTTC. Protein sequence: CASSQDRREETQYF.

This chain joins TRBV5-1 and TRBJ2-4; D may be TRBD1 (6 bases). V dropped 0 bases and J dropped 9 bases, with 13 bases sitting between them. CDR1 is SGHRS and CDR2 is YFSETQ in the germline V gene. This CDR3 is built from 14 residues. The CDR3 DNA reads as TGCGCCAGCAGCTTGGACAGGGAACGGGGCATTCAGTACTTC. It codes for CASSLDRERGIQYF.

CDR3 loop: CASRFSGTGPSYEQYF. CDR3 DNA sequence: TGTGCCAGCAGATTTTCCGGGACAGGGCCCTCCTACGAGCAGTACTTC. The genes are TRBV6-2 or TRBV6-3 and TRBJ2-7, with TRBD1 matching over 9 bases. The V and J ends lost 6 bases and 0 bases, in that order; junction bases with no gene match: 9. CDR1 and CDR2 (germline): MNHEY, SVGEGT. This CDR3 has 16 amino acids.

This clonotype was recorded a few times. This sequence joins TRBV10-3 and TRBJ2-3, with D tentatively TRBD2 (6 bases). Looked up from germline, CDR1 is ENHRY and CDR2 is SYGVKD. V was cut by 4 bases and J by 2 bases, with 19 bases left in between. The CDR3 sequence is 17 residues long. CDR3 nucleotides: TGTGCCATCAGTGGGCCGCAGCCCGGGACTGCCACAGATACGCAGTATTTT. Translated, it gives CAISGPQPGTATDTQYF.

This clonotype was detected only a few times. The J gene is TRBJ2-3, the V gene TRBV7-8; 8 nucleotides match TRBD1. This CDR3 contains 15 residues. Trimming removed 6 bases from V and 4 bases from J; junction bases left unmatched: 9. The V gene's germline CDR1 is SGHVS and CDR2 FQNEAQ. DNA of the CDR3: TGTGCCAGCAGTCCGGACAGGGTAAAATCAGATACGCAGTATTTT. The encoded protein is CASSPDRVKSDTQYF.

This clonotype was found many times. CDR3 region: CSAPRGGGNNEQFF. CDR3 sequence (DNA): TGCAGTGCCCCCCGCGGAGGGGGGAACAATGAGCAGTTCTTC. The chain uses TRBV20-1 and TRBJ2-1; perhaps D is TRBD1 or TRBD2 (6 bases each). The CDR3 consists of 14 residues. Germline CDR1 reads DFQATT; CDR2 reads SNEGSKA (reference sequence). Trimming pared 6 bases from V and 5 bases from J, leaving 17 bases between.